This entry concerns a single TCR beta chain. Antigen unknown. The entry originates in a study of T cell responses to AZD1222 COVID-19 vaccine. As for the study in general: Second-dose recipients at about 4 or about 12 weeks were treated as one pooled group.

V dropped 6 bases and J dropped 0 bases, with 10 bases sitting between them. Germline V gene lookup returns CDR1 SNHLY and CDR2 FYNNEI. The CDR3 runs to 14 residues. Only in-frame clones appear in the TCRdb table, and some are missing; sequencing was by immunoSEQ multiplex PCR. The table lists about 97,000 clones, 80% to 90% of them singletons. Study-wide results and caveats: Elevations in Spike-specific TCR breadth and depth followed administration of two AZD1222 doses. White British people made up most donors, females outnumbered males, and clonal diversity was possibly underestimated. Sampling that yielded the repertoires occurred only after the peak T cell response.

The TCR comes from an adult in good health. V is TRBV2 and J is TRBJ2-3; D might be TRBD1 (5 bases). Sequenced here: peripheral blood, sampled on day 0 of AZD1222 vaccination. Here the CDR3 DNA reads TGTGCCAGCAGAGTACAGGTGAGCACAGATACGCAGTATTTT. It specifies CASRVQVSTDTQYF. The complete variable domain, with remaining parts taken from reference TRBV2 and TRBJ2-3, reads EPEVTQTPSHQVTQMGQEVILRCVPISNHLYFYWYRQILGQKVEFLVSFYNNEISEKSEIFDDQFSVERPDGSNFTLKIRSTKLEDSAMYFCASRVQVSTDTQYFGPGTRLTVL.